The rows below give T cell receptor beta chains drawn from one sample of a study of T-cell reconstitution after alpha-beta-depleted transplantation in children. TCRdb reprocessed the PCR reads via MiXCR and lists one record per CDR3 protein. This sample has 350,000 to 450,000 distinct CDR3 sequences, with around 20% found just once. This specimen was PBMCs from the stem cell graft donor, taken from the stem cell graft. These receptors were obtained from a human donor who donated a stem cell graft to a child with acute myeloid leukemia. CDR3s include the opening cysteine and the closing phenylalanine or tryptophan. Each record gives: D gene, clone size, V gene, J gene, CDR3 DNA, CDR3 protein. D genes are given only for firm matches. Part of the rows lack a size; the others show once, few, many or a class for expanded clones.

d_call: NA; clone_size: many; v_call: TRBV5-1; j_call: TRBJ2-3; cdr3_nt: TGCGCCAGCAGCCCCGGATTAGTGTCCAACACAGATACGCAGTATTTT; cdr3_aa: CASSPGLVSNTDTQYF
d_call: TRBD1; clone_size: few; v_call: TRBV9; j_call: TRBJ2-1; cdr3_nt: TGTGCCAGCAGCGTAGTCGGGACAGGGGGCCGGAATGAGCAGTTCTTC; cdr3_aa: CASSVVGTGGRNEQFF
d_call: NA; clone_size: NA; v_call: TRBV4-3; j_call: TRBJ1-4; cdr3_nt: TGCGCCAGCAGCCAAGATGCGAGTTTGGGGGAAAAACTGTTTTTT; cdr3_aa: CASSQDASLGEKLFF
d_call: NA; clone_size: many; v_call: TRBV20-1; j_call: TRBJ2-7; cdr3_nt: TGCAGTGCTAGAGCGGGGACTGGCTTTTACGAGCAGTACTTC; cdr3_aa: CSARAGTGFYEQYF
d_call: TRBD2; clone_size: few; v_call: TRBV7-2; j_call: TRBJ2-3; cdr3_nt: TGTGCCAGCGCGCGTAGCGGGAGGGCCACAGATACGCAGTATTTT; cdr3_aa: CASARSGRATDTQYF
d_call: NA; clone_size: many; v_call: TRBV6-5; j_call: TRBJ2-2; cdr3_nt: TGTGCCAGCAGTTACACTTCGGGAAGGAACACCGGGGAGCTGTTTTTT; cdr3_aa: CASSYTSGRNTGELFF
d_call: TRBD2; clone_size: NA; v_call: TRBV20-1; j_call: TRBJ2-7; cdr3_nt: TGCAGTGCTGGTAGCGGGAGCGGTACCTACGAGCAGTACTTC; cdr3_aa: CSAGSGSGTYEQYF
d_call: TRBD2; clone_size: few; v_call: TRBV29-1; j_call: TRBJ2-7; cdr3_nt: TGCAGCGTTCTAGCGGGCTACGAGCAGTACTTC; cdr3_aa: CSVLAGYEQYF
d_call: NA; clone_size: few; v_call: TRBV10-2; j_call: TRBJ2-3; cdr3_nt: TGCGCCAGCAAGGCTAGCAATCAACTCTTAAACACAGATACGCAGTATTTT; cdr3_aa: CASKASNQLLNTDTQYF
d_call: TRBD1; clone_size: few; v_call: TRBV20-1; j_call: TRBJ2-7; cdr3_nt: TGCAGTGCCAGCCCGGGACAGGGAACCTACGAGCAGTACTTC; cdr3_aa: CSASPGQGTYEQYF
d_call: NA; clone_size: NA; v_call: TRBV6-5; j_call: TRBJ1-1; cdr3_nt: TGTGCCAGCAGTTACTCTAACGGACAAACGATGAACACTGAAGCTTTCTTT; cdr3_aa: CASSYSNGQTMNTEAFF
d_call: NA; clone_size: many; v_call: TRBV12-3/TRBV12-4; j_call: TRBJ2-1; cdr3_nt: TGTGCCAGCAGCCCAGGGTACAATGAGCAGTTCTTC; cdr3_aa: CASSPGYNEQFF
d_call: TRBD2; clone_size: NA; v_call: TRBV29-1; j_call: TRBJ2-1; cdr3_nt: TGCAGCGTTGATTATAGGCTAGCGGGAGGAAATGAGCAGTTCTTC; cdr3_aa: CSVDYRLAGGNEQFF
d_call: NA; clone_size: few; v_call: TRBV7-2; j_call: TRBJ2-7; cdr3_nt: TGTGCCAGCAGCCCCGACGGTGGGTCTTACGAGCAGTACTTC; cdr3_aa: CASSPDGGSYEQYF
d_call: TRBD1; clone_size: few; v_call: TRBV27; j_call: TRBJ2-7; cdr3_nt: TGTGCCAGCAGTGTGACAGGGGGCCCCTACGAGCAGTACTTC; cdr3_aa: CASSVTGGPYEQYF
d_call: NA; clone_size: few; v_call: TRBV5-1; j_call: TRBJ1-1; cdr3_nt: TGCGCCAGCAGCTTGGAATCGGGACGGACTGAAGCTTTCTTT; cdr3_aa: CASSLESGRTEAFF
d_call: NA; clone_size: NA; v_call: TRBV28; j_call: TRBJ1-1; cdr3_nt: TGTGCCAGCAAAGTGGTCACTGAAGCTTTCTTT; cdr3_aa: CASKVVTEAFF
d_call: TRBD2; clone_size: many; v_call: TRBV10-3; j_call: TRBJ2-1; cdr3_nt: TGTGCCATCAGTGCGCGGGAGGACAATGAGCAGTTCTTC; cdr3_aa: CAISAREDNEQFF
d_call: TRBD2; clone_size: NA; v_call: TRBV7-9; j_call: TRBJ2-1; cdr3_nt: TGTGCCAGCAGCAAACTAGCGGGAGACAATGAGCAGTTCTTC; cdr3_aa: CASSKLAGDNEQFF
d_call: TRBD2; clone_size: NA; v_call: TRBV28; j_call: TRBJ2-5; cdr3_nt: TGTGCCAGCAGCCCGGGACTAGCTAGGAGAGAGACCCAGTACTTC; cdr3_aa: CASSPGLARRETQYF
d_call: NA; clone_size: many; v_call: TRBV20-1; j_call: TRBJ2-7; cdr3_nt: TGCAGTGCTAGAGAAGGCCGAGGGTTTTGGTACGAGCAGTACTTC; cdr3_aa: CSAREGRGFWYEQYF
d_call: NA; clone_size: NA; v_call: TRBV20-1; j_call: TRBJ2-5; cdr3_nt: TGCAGTGCCCCTGGGACACCCCAAGAGACCCAGTACTTC; cdr3_aa: CSAPGTPQETQYF
d_call: TRBD1; clone_size: many; v_call: TRBV12-3/TRBV12-4; j_call: TRBJ1-5; cdr3_nt: TGTGCCAGCAGCCCGACAGGGAGCAATCAGCCCCAGCATTTT; cdr3_aa: CASSPTGSNQPQHF
d_call: TRBD2; clone_size: NA; v_call: TRBV29-1; j_call: TRBJ2-2; cdr3_nt: TGCAGCGTTGATGGCGGGAGGGCTCCTGGGGAGCTGTTTTTT; cdr3_aa: CSVDGGRAPGELFF
d_call: NA; clone_size: few; v_call: TRBV25-1; j_call: TRBJ1-2; cdr3_nt: TGTGCCAGCAGTTTCTTAGACAGGATTGGGCCCTATGGCTACACCTTC; cdr3_aa: CASSFLDRIGPYGYTF
d_call: NA; clone_size: NA; v_call: TRBV6-4; j_call: TRBJ1-1; cdr3_nt: TGTGCCAGCAGTGACAGGCCTAACACTGAAGCTTTCTTT; cdr3_aa: CASSDRPNTEAFF
d_call: TRBD2; clone_size: few; v_call: TRBV20-1; j_call: TRBJ2-1; cdr3_nt: TGCAGTGCTAGAGATCTAACTAGCGGGAACTACAATGAGCAGTTCTTC; cdr3_aa: CSARDLTSGNYNEQFF
d_call: NA; clone_size: NA; v_call: TRBV12-3/TRBV12-4; j_call: TRBJ2-3; cdr3_nt: TGTGCCAGCAGTGCCCACCTAGGGGTGCCAGATACGCAGTATTTT; cdr3_aa: CASSAHLGVPDTQYF
d_call: NA; clone_size: NA; v_call: TRBV27; j_call: TRBJ2-7; cdr3_nt: TGTGCCAGCAGTTTCGGGACGGACGAGCAGTACTTC; cdr3_aa: CASSFGTDEQYF
d_call: NA; clone_size: NA; v_call: TRBV28; j_call: TRBJ2-1; cdr3_nt: TGTGCCAGCAGTTCCCCGTGGCGGGTAGGGAACAATGAGCAGTTCTTC; cdr3_aa: CASSSPWRVGNNEQFF
d_call: NA; clone_size: few; v_call: TRBV20-1; j_call: TRBJ2-7; cdr3_nt: TGCAGTGCTAGAGGACTGGTGCGAGAAAGAGGCCTCTCGGGGGAGCAGTACTTC; cdr3_aa: CSARGLVRERGLSGEQYF
d_call: NA; clone_size: NA; v_call: TRBV29-1; j_call: TRBJ2-5; cdr3_nt: TGCAGCGTTGAAGATCTTTGGGGGACGGAGACCCAGTACTTC; cdr3_aa: CSVEDLWGTETQYF